The 26 T cell receptor beta chains below all came from one sample that was sequenced in a study of CD8+CD57+ T cells in acquired aplastic anemia. All sequencing subjects had displayed CD8+CD57+ cell expansion on flow cytometry. Researchers used genomic DNA as the template to profile TCR beta VDJ and CDR3. TCRdb ran MiXCR on the reads and lists one entry per CDR3 protein. Among 400,000 to 600,000 distinct CDR3 sequences listed, less than 35% were seen once. Sequencing was carried out using sorted CD4+, CD8+, or CD8+CD57+ T cells (not recorded which) from PBMCs. The receptors shown here come from a human donor with aplastic anemia.

This clonotype was seen at least ten times. This chain uses TRBV7-9 with TRBJ1-2; maybe TRBD1 (5 bases). This CDR3 region has 14 residues. Trimming took 0 bases from V and 6 from J, leaving 11 bases between them. Germline loops: CDR1 SEHNR, CDR2 FQNEAQ (reference sequence). CDR3 amino acids: CASSLATRAHGYTF. As DNA, the CDR3 is TGTGCCAGCAGCTTAGCAACCAGGGCCCATGGCTACACCTTC.

Note on this clonotype: The junction and the germline gene differ at one end; a read error may be behind it. This rearrangement joins TRBV4-1 to TRBJ1-2; D is undetermined. Germline V lookup: CDR1 MGHRA, CDR2 YSYEKL. The CDR3 runs to 15 residues. CDR3 loop: CASSQDRVGNCGYTF. The CDR3 nucleotides read TGCGCCAGCAGCCAAGATCGGGTAGGGAACTGTGGCTACACCTTC.

The table lists this clonotype with many counts. The chain recombines TRBV6-5 with TRBJ1-6, with 8 bases that match TRBD1. V dropped 1 base and J dropped 7; count of bases not matched to a gene: 3. Germline V gene data show CDR1 as MNHEY and CDR2 as SVGAGI. There are 15 residues in the CDR3. CDR3 in amino acids: CASSYFRTGNSPLHF. The CDR3 region has the DNA TGTGCCAGCAGTTACTTCCGGACAGGGAATTCACCCCTCCACTTT.

V gene TRBV7-2 combines with J gene TRBJ2-7; 8 bases are shared with TRBD1. CDR1 SGHTA and CDR2 FQGNSA come from the germline V gene. The CDR3 length is 13 residues. V shed 9 bases, J shed 1 base, and the junction held 5 bases outside the gene matches. CDR3 DNA: TGTGCCAGGGATAACAGGGGGTCCTACGAGCAGTACTTC. It translates to CARDNRGSYEQYF.

As DNA, the CDR3 is TGTGCCAGCAGCTTAGGTGGGGGAGGGCCGTTGACCCAGTACTTC. It encodes CASSLGGGGPLTQYF. The chain is built from TRBV7-6 and TRBJ2-5; 7 nucleotides agree with TRBD2. V gave up 1 base and J gave up 7 bases; unmatched junction bases: 9. The germline gives CDR1 SGHVS, CDR2 FNYEAQ. The CDR3 covers 15 residues.

With regard to this clonotype: Possible read error: a much larger clone is one base away. The V and J genes are TRBV14 and TRBJ2-5; D is unresolved. The germline CDR1 and CDR2 sequences are SGHDN and FVKESK. The CDR3 runs to 15 residues. V was trimmed by 0 bases and J by 4 bases, leaving 12 bases between them. The CDR3, as DNA: TGTGCCAGCAGCCAAGACGGCAGGCGCCGAGAGACCCAGTACTTC. It encodes CASSQDGRRRETQYF. Looking up the rest from reference TRBV14 and TRBJ2-5 gives the full variable domain: EAGVTQFPSHSVIEKGQTVTLRCDPISGHDNLYWYRRVMGKEIKFLLHFVKESKQDESGMPNNRFLAERTGGTYSTLKVQPAELEDSGVYFCASSQDGRRRETQYFGPGTRLLVL.

This clonotype was picked up many times. CDR3 in amino acids: CASREENLYGYTF. Here the CDR3 DNA reads TGTGCCAGCAGAGAGGAAAATCTCTATGGCTACACCTTC. The chain links TRBV7-9 to TRBJ1-2; no definite D call. Looked up from germline, CDR1 is SEHNR and CDR2 is FQNEAQ (reference sequence). CDR3 size: 13 residues. Trimming removed 6 bases from V and 4 bases from J, with 12 bases in between.

This clonotype was counted a few times. The chain has TRBV20-1 and TRBJ1-1; maybe TRBD1 (5 bases). Trimming stripped 2 bases from V and 1 base from J, with 14 bases between. This CDR3 region has 15 residues. Germline CDR1 is DFQATT and CDR2 is SNEGSKA (reference sequence). The CDR3 DNA is TGCAGTGCTAGACCCCCCGGGGGGGGGAACACTGAAGCTTTCTTT. As protein: CSARPPGGGNTEAFF.

To note about this clonotype: This CDR3 is missing its conserved last phenylalanine or tryptophan, likely due to a read error. The DNA is omitted, as the CDR3 cannot be located on it reliably, and the CDR3 follows TCRdb's listing. V gene TRBV6-5 combines with J gene TRBJ1-6. The CDR3 is made up of 8 amino acids, end residues included. The germline gives CDR1 MNHEY, CDR2 SVGAGI. CDR3 loop: CASREGRS.

On this clonotype itself: At one of its ends the junction is not consistent with the germline gene, which may arise from a read error. The V and J genes are TRBV19 and TRBJ2-7; a possible D gene is TRBD1 (5 bases). The CDR3 covers 14 residues. CDR1 is LNHDA and CDR2 is SQIVND in the germline V gene (reference sequence). CDR3 region: CASSQEQVSYEQYF. The DNA for the CDR3 is TGCGCCAGTAGTCAGGAACAGGTCTCCTACGAGCAGTACTTC.

This sequence joins TRBV11-1 and TRBJ1-2, with 9 bases aligning to TRBD1. Germline lookup yields CDR1 SGHAT and CDR2 FQDESV (reference sequence). V lost 5 bases and J lost 3; bases outside the gene matches: 16. This CDR3 comprises 18 residues. The CDR3 DNA reads as TGTGCCAGCAGCACAAGACAGGGGGGGCTAATTCTTGACTATGGCTACACCTTC. Translating it yields CASSTRQGGLILDYGYTF. Full variable domain (remainder filled in from reference TRBV11-1 and TRBJ1-2): EAEVAQSPRYKITEKSQAVAFWCDPISGHATLYWYRQILGQGPELLVQFQDESVVDDSQLPKDRFSAERLKGVDSTLKIQPAELGDSAMYLCASSTRQGGLILDYGYTFGSGTRLTVV.

The rearrangement joins TRBV20-1 to TRBJ2-1; D is possibly TRBD1 (5 bases). The CDR3 spans 14 residues. V was clipped by 3 bases and J by 0 bases, with 9 bases between them. Germline V CDR1 and CDR2: DFQATT, SNEGSKA (reference sequence). The CDR3 reads CSASQDNSYNEQFF. CDR3 bases: TGCAGTGCTAGTCAGGACAACTCCTACAATGAGCAGTTCTTC.

This clonotype was picked up many times. The chain recombines TRBV2 with TRBJ1-5; perhaps TRBD1 as D (6 bases). The V gene lost 6 bases and the J gene lost 5 bases, with 17 bases spanning the gap. From germline, CDR1 is SNHLY and CDR2 FYNNEI. The CDR3 extends over 15 amino acids. In DNA form, the CDR3 reads TGTGCCAGCAGGGAGCGCCGGGACACCGATCAGCCCCAGCATTTT. Translating it yields CASRERRDTDQPQHF. The full variable domain, rest sourced from reference TRBV2 and TRBJ1-5, is EPEVTQTPSHQVTQMGQEVILRCVPISNHLYFYWYRQILGQKVEFLVSFYNNEISEKSEIFDDQFSVERPDGSNFTLKIRSTKLEDSAMYFCASRERRDTDQPQHFGDGTRLSIL.

In its sample, this clonotype was seen many times. The gene calls are TRBV7-2 and TRBJ1-3; D gene ambiguous. V was pared by 0 bases and J by 4 bases, with 10 bases between. The CDR3 is made up of 15 amino acids. Germline V CDR1 and CDR2: SGHTA, FQGNSA. The DNA of the CDR3 is TGTGCCAGCAGCTTAGCAGTGACTTTCGGAAACACCATATATTTT. Amino acid sequence: CASSLAVTFGNTIYF.

The rearrangement links TRBV19 to TRBJ2-1, with 9 bases matching TRBD1. The CDR3 runs to 15 residues. Looked up from germline, CDR1 is LNHDA and CDR2 is SQIVND (reference sequence). J gave up 6 bases and V 8 bases, and 11 bases lay outside the gene matches. As DNA, the CDR3 is TGTGCCAGTGGCTACGGGACAGGGATGAGCAATGAGCAGTTCTTC. As protein: CASGYGTGMSNEQFF.

This clonotype was found a few times. The V gene is TRBV15, the J gene TRBJ2-3; no definite D call. Germline assignment: CDR1 LNHNV and CDR2 YYDKDF (reference sequence). Trimming removed 2 bases at V and 2 bases at J, with 17 bases between. There are 17 residues in the CDR3. CDR3 sequence reads: CATSRPSWGRFTDTQYF. As DNA, the CDR3 is TGTGCCACCAGCAGACCGTCCTGGGGTAGGTTCACAGATACGCAGTATTTT.

The gene calls are TRBV5-1 and TRBJ1-3; TRBD1 agrees at 8 bases. The V gene's germline CDR1 is SGHRS and CDR2 YFSETQ. The CDR3 consists of 16 residues. Trimming cost V 0 bases and J 4 bases; bases outside gene matches: 6. The CDR3 DNA reads as TGCGCCAGCAGCTTGGCCGGGACAGGCCAGGGAAACACCATATATTTT. Translation: CASSLAGTGQGNTIYF.

The sample holds a few counts of this clonotype. The chain links TRBV30 to TRBJ1-1; D is undetermined. Looked up from germline, CDR1 is GTSNPN and CDR2 is SVGIG (reference sequence). V lost 2 bases, J lost 2 bases, and 6 bases lay in between. The CDR3 sequence is 12 residues long. The CDR3 DNA reads as TGTGCCTGGAGTACACAAAACACTGAAGCTTTCTTT. Amino acid sequence: CAWSTQNTEAFF.

The chain couples TRBV25-1 to TRBJ1-1; 8 nucleotides align to TRBD1. Germline V lookup: CDR1 MGHDK, CDR2 SYGVNS. The trim removed 4 bases at V and 6 bases at J, leaving 4 bases unmatched. This CDR3 is built from 13 residues. The CDR3 DNA reads as TGTGCCAGCAGTGTACAGGGGGTGGCTGAAGCTTTCTTT. This encodes CASSVQGVAEAFF.

V gene TRBV29-1 combines with J gene TRBJ1-2; 7 nucleotides agree with TRBD1. CDR1 is SQVTM and CDR2 is ANQGSEA in the germline V gene. Germline trimming cut 8 bases from V and 3 bases from J; bases unmatched to any gene: 6. This CDR3 comprises 12 residues. For the CDR3, the DNA is TGCAGCTTAGGGACAGAAGACTATGGCTACACCTTC. This gives the protein CSLGTEDYGYTF. Together with reference TRBV29-1 and TRBJ1-2, the CDR3 gives the full variable domain: SAVISQKPSRDICQRGTSLTIQCQVDSQVTMMFWYRQQPGQSLTLIATANQGSEATYESGFVIDKFPISRPNLTFSTLTVSNMSPEDSSIYLCSLGTEDYGYTFGSGTRLTVV.

The chain joins TRBV5-1 to TRBJ1-6, with D tentatively TRBD1 (6 bases). V lost 0 bases and J lost 9, with 16 bases in between. Germline-derived CDR1 and CDR2 are SGHRS and YFSETQ. The CDR3 runs to 16 residues. CDR3 loop: CASSLAQGSGSSPLHF. As DNA, the CDR3 is TGCGCCAGCAGCTTGGCCCAGGGGTCGGGTAGTTCACCCCTCCACTTT. Based on the CDR3 plus reference TRBV5-1 and TRBJ1-6, the full variable domain is KAGVTQTPRYLIKTRGQQVTLSCSPISGHRSVSWYQQTPGQGLQFLFEYFSETQRNKGNFPGRFSGRQFSNSRSEMNVSTLELGDSALYLCASSLAQGSGSSPLHFGNGTRLTVT.

This clonotype was seen ten or more times. The V gene is TRBV10-3, the J gene TRBJ1-1; no definite D call. This CDR3 region has 13 residues. V lost 4 bases and J 11 bases, leaving 17 bases between the germline ends. Germline CDR1 is ENHRY and CDR2 is SYGVKD. In DNA, the CDR3 is TGTGCCATCAGTGGGACCGACTCATCTGGGGCTTTCTTT. Translation: CAISGTDSSGAFF.

CDR3 amino acids: CASSTGPTAEAFF. The CDR3 DNA reads TGTGCCAGCAGTACCGGACCCACCGCTGAAGCTTTCTTT. V and J are TRBV6-2 or TRBV6-3 and TRBJ1-1; D call uncertain. Per germline, CDR1 MNHEY and CDR2 SVGEGT. Trimming stripped 5 bases from V and 6 bases from J, with 13 bases between. CDR3 length: 13 residues.

This clonotype was observed many times. The V and J genes are TRBV9 and TRBJ2-7, with 8 nucleotides matching TRBD1. The CDR3 runs 14 residues. Germline lookup yields CDR1 SGDLS and CDR2 YYNGEE. The trim removed 4 bases at V and 3 bases at J, leaving 6 bases unmatched. Here the CDR3 reads CASSPRDRNYEQYF. For the CDR3, the DNA is TGTGCCAGCAGCCCACGGGACAGGAACTACGAGCAGTACTTC.

The rearrangement joins TRBV4-2 to TRBJ1-2, with 9 bases aligning to TRBD1. Looked up from germline, CDR1 is LGHNA and CDR2 is YNFKEQ. Trimming at V came to 1 base and at J to 7 bases, leaving 16 bases not matched to a gene. The CDR3 loop spans 18 amino acids. In nucleotides, the CDR3 is TGTGCCAGCAGCCAAGCGGCTTGGACGACAGGGGGATTTATTGGCTACACCTTC. Protein: CASSQAAWTTGGFIGYTF.

V usage is TRBV5-1 and J usage is TRBJ1-1; D not certain. V shed 0 bases and J shed 2 bases, with 8 bases lying between them. Germline CDR1 is SGHRS and CDR2 is YFSETQ. The CDR3 extends over 14 amino acids. The CDR3 protein is CASSLEAGNTEAFF. CDR3 nucleotide sequence: TGCGCCAGCAGCTTGGAGGCAGGTAACACTGAAGCTTTCTTT.